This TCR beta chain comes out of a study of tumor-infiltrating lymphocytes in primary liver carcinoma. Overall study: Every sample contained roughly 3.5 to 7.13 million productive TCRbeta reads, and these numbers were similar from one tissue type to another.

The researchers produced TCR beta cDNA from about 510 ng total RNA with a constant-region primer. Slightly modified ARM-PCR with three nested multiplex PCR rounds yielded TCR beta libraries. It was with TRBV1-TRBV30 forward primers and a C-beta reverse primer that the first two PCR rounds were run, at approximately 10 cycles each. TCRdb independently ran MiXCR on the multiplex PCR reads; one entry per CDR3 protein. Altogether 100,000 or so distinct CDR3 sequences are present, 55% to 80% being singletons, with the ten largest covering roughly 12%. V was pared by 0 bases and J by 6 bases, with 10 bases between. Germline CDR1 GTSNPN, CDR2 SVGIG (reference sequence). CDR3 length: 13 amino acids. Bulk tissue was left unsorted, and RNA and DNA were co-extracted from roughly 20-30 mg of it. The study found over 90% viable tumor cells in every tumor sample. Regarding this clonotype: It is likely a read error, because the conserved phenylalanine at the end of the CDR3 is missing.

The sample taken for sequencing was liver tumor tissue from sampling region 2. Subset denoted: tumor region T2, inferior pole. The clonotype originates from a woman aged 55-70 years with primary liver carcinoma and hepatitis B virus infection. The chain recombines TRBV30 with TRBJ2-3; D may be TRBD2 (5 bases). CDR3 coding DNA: TGTGCCTGGAGTGTAGCTAGCAGGGATACGCAGTATTCT. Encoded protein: CAWSVASRDTQYS.